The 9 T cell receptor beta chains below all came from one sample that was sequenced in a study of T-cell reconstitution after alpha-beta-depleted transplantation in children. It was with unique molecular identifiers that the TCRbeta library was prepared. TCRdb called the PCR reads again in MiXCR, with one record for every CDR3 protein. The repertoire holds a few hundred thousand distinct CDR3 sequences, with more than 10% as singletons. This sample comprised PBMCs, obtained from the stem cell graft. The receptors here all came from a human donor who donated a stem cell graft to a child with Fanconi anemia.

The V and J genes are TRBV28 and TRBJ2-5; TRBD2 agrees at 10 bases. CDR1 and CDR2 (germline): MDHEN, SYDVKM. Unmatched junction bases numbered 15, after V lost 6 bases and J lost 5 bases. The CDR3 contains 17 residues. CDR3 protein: CASSTDLSGRGRETQYF. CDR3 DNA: TGTGCCAGCAGCACCGACCTCAGCGGGAGGGGGCGGGAGACCCAGTACTTC.

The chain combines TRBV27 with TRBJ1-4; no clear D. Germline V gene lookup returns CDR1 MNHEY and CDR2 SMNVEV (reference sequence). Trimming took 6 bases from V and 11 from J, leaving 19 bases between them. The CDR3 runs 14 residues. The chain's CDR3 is CASRPQVGVSKLFF. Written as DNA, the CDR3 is TGTGCCAGCAGACCTCAGGTTGGGGTTTCGAAACTGTTTTTT. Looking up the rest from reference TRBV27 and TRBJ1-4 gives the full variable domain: EAQVTQNPRYLITVTGKKLTVTCSQNMNHEYMSWYRQDPGLGLRQIYYSMNVEVTDKGDVPEGYKVSRKEKRNFPLILESPSPNQTSLYFCASRPQVGVSKLFFGSGTQLSVL.

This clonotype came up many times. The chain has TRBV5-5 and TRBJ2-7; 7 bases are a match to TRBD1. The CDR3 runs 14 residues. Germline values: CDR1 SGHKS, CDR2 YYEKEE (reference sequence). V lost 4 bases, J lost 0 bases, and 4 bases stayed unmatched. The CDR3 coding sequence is TGTGCCAGCAGCGACAGGGTTCACTCCTACGAGCAGTACGTC. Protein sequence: CASSDRVHSYEQYV.

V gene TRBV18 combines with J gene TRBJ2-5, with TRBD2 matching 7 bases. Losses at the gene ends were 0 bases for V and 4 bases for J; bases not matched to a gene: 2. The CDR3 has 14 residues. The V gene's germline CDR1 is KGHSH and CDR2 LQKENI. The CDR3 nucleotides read TGTGCCAGCTCACCACCCGGGAGGTCAGAGACCCAGTACTTC. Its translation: CASSPPGRSETQYF.

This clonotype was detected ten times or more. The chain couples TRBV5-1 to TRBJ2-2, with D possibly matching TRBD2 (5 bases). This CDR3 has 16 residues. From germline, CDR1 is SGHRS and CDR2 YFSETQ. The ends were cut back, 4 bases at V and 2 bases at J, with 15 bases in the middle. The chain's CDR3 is CASSRDRRTNTGELFF. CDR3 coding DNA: TGCGCCAGCAGCCGCGATAGACGGACTAACACCGGGGAGCTGTTTTTT.

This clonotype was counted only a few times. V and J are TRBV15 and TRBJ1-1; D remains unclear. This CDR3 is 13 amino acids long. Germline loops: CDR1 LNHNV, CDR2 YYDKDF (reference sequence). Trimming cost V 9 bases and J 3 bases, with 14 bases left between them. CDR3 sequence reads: CATTGRGDTEAFF. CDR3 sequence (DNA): TGTGCCACTACCGGACGCGGGGACACTGAAGCTTTCTTT.

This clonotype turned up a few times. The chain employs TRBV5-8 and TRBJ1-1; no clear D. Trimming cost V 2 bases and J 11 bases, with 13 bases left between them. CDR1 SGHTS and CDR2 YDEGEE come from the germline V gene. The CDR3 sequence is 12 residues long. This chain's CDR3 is CASSFPRGAAFF. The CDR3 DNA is TGTGCCAGCAGCTTTCCCCGGGGAGCGGCTTTCTTT. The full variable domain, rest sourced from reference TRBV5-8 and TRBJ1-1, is EAGVTQSPTHLIKTRGQQATLRCSPISGHTSVYWYQQALGLGLQFLLWYDEGEERNRGNFPPRFSGRQFPNYSSELNVNALELEDSALYLCASSFPRGAAFFGQGTRLTVV.

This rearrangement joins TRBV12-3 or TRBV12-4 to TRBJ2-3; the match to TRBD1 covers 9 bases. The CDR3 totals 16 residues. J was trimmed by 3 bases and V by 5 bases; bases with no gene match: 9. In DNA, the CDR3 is TGTGCCAGCAGTCATGGGTGGGACAGGGCGACAGATACGCAGTATTTT. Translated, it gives CASSHGWDRATDTQYF.

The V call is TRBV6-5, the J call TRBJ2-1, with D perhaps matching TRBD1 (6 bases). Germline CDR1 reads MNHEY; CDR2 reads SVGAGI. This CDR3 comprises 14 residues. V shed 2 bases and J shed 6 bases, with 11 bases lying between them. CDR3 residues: CASSYNRVINEQFF. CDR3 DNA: TGTGCCAGCAGTTACAACAGGGTGATCAATGAGCAGTTCTTC.